One sample yielded the 21 T cell receptor beta chains listed below, sequenced in a study of cytotoxic CD8 clonotypes in ibrutinib-treated CLL. Clones were read by immunoSEQ multiplex PCR, and TCRdb kept only the in-frame ones, dropping some. The data show 250,000 or so clones, 60% to 75% seen once. The specimen was PBMCs, collected after 24 months of ibrutinib treatment. The receptors originated from a human donor with chronic lymphocytic leukemia.

This chain joins TRBV19 and TRBJ1-5; D remains unclear. The CDR3 spans 14 residues. The germline V and J ends were trimmed by 0 bases and 4 bases, with 7 bases remaining between them. Germline CDR1 reads LNHDA; CDR2 reads SQIVND (reference sequence). CDR3 in DNA: TGTGCCAGTAGTATAGATCGGGGAAATCAGCCCCAGCATTTT. Its protein product is CASSIDRGNQPQHF. Drawing the rest from reference TRBV19 and TRBJ1-5, the complete variable domain is DGGITQSPKYLFRKEGQNVTLSCEQNLNHDAMYWYRQDPGQGLRLIYYSQIVNDFQKGDIAEGYSVSREKKESFPLTVTSAQKNPTAFYLCASSIDRGNQPQHFGDGTRLSIL.

This clone appeared a few times. The rearrangement links TRBV18 to TRBJ1-1; D is unresolved. Trimming left V 0 bases short and J 0 bases short, with 8 bases between. Germline CDR1 KGHSH, CDR2 LQKENI. The CDR3 runs 15 residues. CDR3 in DNA: TGTGCCAGCTCACCACCTGGGGAGTTGAACACTGAAGCTTTCTTT. It encodes CASSPPGELNTEAFF.

The rearrangement links TRBV30 to TRBJ2-2, with D possibly matching TRBD2 (5 bases). Trimming cost V 1 base and J 7 bases, with 7 bases left between them. Germline CDR1 and CDR2: GTSNPN and SVGIG (reference sequence). The CDR3 has 12 residues. The CDR3, as DNA: TGTGCCTGGAGTGGAGCGGTCGGGGAGCTGTTTTTT. Protein sequence: CAWSGAVGELFF.

This chain connects TRBV5-4 to TRBJ2-1; D gene uncertain. Germline loops: CDR1 SGHNT, CDR2 YYREEE (reference sequence). The CDR3 sequence is 11 residues long. The ends were cut back, 0 bases at V and 5 bases at J, with 0 bases in the middle. CDR3 sequence reads: CASSLDNEQFF. The CDR3 nucleotides are TGTGCCAGCAGCTTGGACAATGAGCAGTTCTTC. Drawing the rest from reference TRBV5-4 and TRBJ2-1, the complete variable domain is ETGVTQSPTHLIKTRGQQVTLRCSSQSGHNTVSWYQQALGQGPQFIFQYYREEENGRGNFPPRFSGLQFPNYSSELNVNALELDDSALYLCASSLDNEQFFGPGTRLTVL.

This clone was counted a single time. CDR3 bases: TGCAGCGTTGAAGATCGAGGGGGAGGACGGCGCTCTGGAAACACCATATATTTT. It encodes CSVEDRGGGRRSGNTIYF. V gene TRBV29-1 combines with J gene TRBJ1-3; D may be TRBD1 (6 bases). The germline V gene encodes CDR1 SQVTM and CDR2 ANQGSEA. V lost 0 bases and J 0 bases, leaving 18 bases between the germline ends. The CDR3 loop spans 18 amino acids.

The chain joins TRBV4-1 to TRBJ2-3, with D unresolved. Trimming stripped 0 bases from V and 0 bases from J, with 7 bases between. Germline lookup yields CDR1 MGHRA and CDR2 YSYEKL. The CDR3 is made up of 15 amino acids. The DNA for the CDR3 is TGCGCCAGCAGCCAAGATCCAGCCAGCACAGATACGCAGTATTTT. Translation gives CASSQDPASTDTQYF.

This clone was seen a few times. This chain connects TRBV29-1 to TRBJ1-1, with D unclear. This CDR3 is 12 amino acids long. Germline CDR1 and CDR2: SQVTM and ANQGSEA. The ends were cut back, 4 bases at V and 7 bases at J, with 13 bases in the middle. In DNA, the CDR3 is TGCAGCGTTGGTTTCGGGTACGGTGAAGCTTTCTTT. Protein product: CSVGFGYGEAFF. The whole variable domain, filled in from reference TRBV29-1 and TRBJ1-1, reads SAVISQKPSRDICQRGTSLTIQCQVDSQVTMMFWYRQQPGQSLTLIATANQGSEATYESGFVIDKFPISRPNLTFSTLTVSNMSPEDSSIYLCSVGFGYGEAFFGQGTRLTVV.

J is TRBJ2-3 and V is TRBV10-3; 9 nucleotides agree with TRBD2. CDR3 length equals 14 residues. CDR1 and CDR2 from the germline V gene are ENHRY and SYGVKD. With 9 bases clipped from V and 0 bases from J, the junction kept 4 bases outside the gene matches. DNA of the CDR3: TGTGCCATACGTAGCGGGAGCAGCACAGATACGCAGTATTTT. Translated: CAIRSGSSTDTQYF.

The chain combines TRBV6-6 with TRBJ2-7; 8 nucleotides align to TRBD2. V dropped 0 bases and J dropped 1; count of bases not matched to a gene: 2. Germline V gene data show CDR1 as MNHNY and CDR2 as SVGAGI (reference sequence). This CDR3 is built from 15 residues. In DNA, the CDR3 is TGTGCCAGCAGTTACTCCCCTAGCGGGTCCTACGAGCAGTACTTC. Amino acids: CASSYSPSGSYEQYF.

The CDR3 coding sequence is TGTGCCAGCAGCTTAGGGGCAGGGGGTAAGGGTCAGCCCCAGCATTTT. Protein product: CASSLGAGGKGQPQHF. The V and J genes are TRBV7-9 and TRBJ1-5; TRBD1 matches 7 bases. The CDR3 extends over 16 amino acids. V shed 1 base, J shed 6 bases, and the junction held 9 bases outside the gene matches. Per germline, CDR1 SEHNR and CDR2 FQNEAQ (reference sequence).

The chain carries TRBV30 and TRBJ2-5; a possible D gene is TRBD2 (6 bases). The length of the CDR3 is 13 residues. The V end lost 5 bases, the J end lost 7 bases, and 17 bases lay between the germline ends. Germline V gene data show CDR1 as GTSNPN and CDR2 as SVGIG (reference sequence). The CDR3 spells CAWRPGDGGTQYF. The DNA for the CDR3 is TGTGCCTGGCGCCCCGGCGACGGGGGGACCCAGTACTTC.

The rearrangement links TRBV11-3 to TRBJ1-2; possibly TRBD1 for D (5 bases). V lost 4 bases to trimming and J lost 7 bases, with 10 bases between them. CDR1 and CDR2 (germline): SGHNT, YENEEA. The CDR3 consists of 12 residues. Here the CDR3 DNA reads TGTGCCAGCAGCTCCCAGGGATCTGGCTACACCTTC. This sequence encodes CASSSQGSGYTF.

This clone was counted a few times. The chain is built from TRBV28 and TRBJ2-1; D uncertain. From germline, CDR1 is MDHEN and CDR2 SYDVKM. There are 12 residues in the CDR3. Trimming removed 6 bases from V and 13 bases from J, with 16 bases in between. The CDR3 nucleotides are TGTGCCAGCAGCCGTACCCAGATGAGACAGTTCTTC. This sequence encodes CASSRTQMRQFF.

The chain joins TRBV6-5 to TRBJ2-3, with a weak D call TRBD2 (5 bases). Trimming shortened V by 6 bases and J by 5 bases, and 12 bases separated the two germline ends. The CDR3 covers 13 residues. Germline V gene lookup returns CDR1 MNHEY and CDR2 SVGAGI. The CDR3 is CASSNTREDTQYF. CDR3 bases: TGTGCCAGCAGCAATACTAGGGAAGATACGCAGTATTTT.

This clone was detected only a few times. This rearrangement joins TRBV29-1 to TRBJ1-2, with 10 bases aligning to TRBD1. The V and J ends lost 3 bases and 9 bases, in that order; junction bases with no gene match: 10. The germline V gene encodes CDR1 SQVTM and CDR2 ANQGSEA. The CDR3 is 14 amino acids. The CDR3 reads CSVERDRGQQSYTF. As DNA, the CDR3 is TGCAGCGTTGAGCGGGACAGGGGACAGCAGAGCTACACCTTC. The full variable domain, completed using reference TRBV29-1 and TRBJ1-2, is SAVISQKPSRDICQRGTSLTIQCQVDSQVTMMFWYRQQPGQSLTLIATANQGSEATYESGFVIDKFPISRPNLTFSTLTVSNMSPEDSSIYLCSVERDRGQQSYTFGSGTRLTVV.

The J gene is TRBJ2-7, the V gene TRBV19; tentatively, D is TRBD1 (5 bases). The CDR3 length is 13 residues. Per the germline V gene, CDR1 is LNHDA and CDR2 is SQIVND (reference sequence). Trimming shortened V by 9 bases and J by 4 bases, and 16 bases separated the two germline ends. The CDR3 region has the DNA TGTGCCAGCAATACAGCTAGGGGTTACGAGCAGTACTTC. It translates to CASNTARGYEQYF.

V is TRBV19 and J is TRBJ2-5; 13 bases match TRBD2. The V gene's germline CDR1 is LNHDA and CDR2 SQIVND (reference sequence). This CDR3 spans 15 amino acids. V lost 5 bases to trimming and J lost 5 bases; unmatched junction nucleotides: 5. CDR3 amino acids: CASSPGLAGAETQYF. For the CDR3, the DNA is TGTGCCAGTAGTCCCGGACTAGCGGGAGCGGAGACCCAGTACTTC.

This clone was counted a few times. The J gene is TRBJ2-7, the V gene TRBV28; TRBD2 matches 7 bases. The CDR3 contains 14 residues. Looked up from germline, CDR1 is MDHEN and CDR2 is SYDVKM. J was trimmed by 0 bases and V by 5 bases; bases with no gene match: 4. CDR3 residues: CASSPGGSSYEQYF. CDR3 in DNA: TGTGCCAGCAGTCCGGGCGGGAGCTCCTACGAGCAGTACTTC.

This clone has only a few counts. The chain employs TRBV2 and TRBJ1-5, with D tentatively TRBD1 (5 bases). Looked up from germline, CDR1 is SNHLY and CDR2 is FYNNEI. The CDR3 is 14 residues long. Trimming removed 1 base from V and 6 bases from J, with 10 bases in between. The CDR3 DNA sequence: TGTGCCAGCAGTGAAGTGGCGGGGGGTCAGCCCCAGCATTTT. It is translated as CASSEVAGGQPQHF.

The J gene is TRBJ2-7, the V gene TRBV14; tentative D call: TRBD1 (5 bases). Germline V CDR1 and CDR2: SGHDN, FVKESK. CDR3 length: 14 amino acids. V gave up 4 bases and J gave up 6 bases, with 16 bases separating them. The CDR3 DNA is TGTGCCAGCAGCCTAACCCGTAAGGGGTCCGAGCAGTACTTC. Encoded protein: CASSLTRKGSEQYF.

This clone was picked up one time. The chain employs TRBV2 and TRBJ2-7; D unclear. Deletions cut 0 bases from V and 4 bases from J, with 7 bases between. CDR3 length: 13 amino acids. The germline CDR1 and CDR2 sequences are SNHLY and FYNNEI. CDR3 DNA: TGTGCCAGCAGTGAAGCGGATAGGTACGAGCAGTACTTC. It encodes CASSEADRYEQYF.